Sequencing of this T cell receptor (beta chain) was carried out in a study of CD8+CD57+ T cells in acquired aplastic anemia. Only patients with CD8+CD57+ cell expansion on flow cytometry were chosen for sequencing. Looked up from germline, CDR1 is DFQATT and CDR2 is SNEGSKA (reference sequence). CDR3 length: 17 amino acids. As regards this clonotype: The antigen remains undetermined. The germline gene is not matched at one end of the junction; a read error may be the cause.

Profiles of TCR beta VDJ and CDR3 were generated from a genomic DNA template. TCRdb passed the reads through MiXCR, listing each CDR3 protein once. The sample carries roughly 280,000 distinct CDR3 sequences, around three fifths recorded once. General study points: Patients showed no significant difference from controls in CD8+ Simpson's diversity.

The rearrangement uses TRBV20-1 and TRBJ2-2; D may be TRBD1 or TRBD2 (5 bases each). The clonotype was recovered from a human donor with aplastic anemia. The sequenced material came from sorted CD4+, CD8+, or CD8+CD57+ T cells (not recorded which) from PBMCs. Here the CDR3 reads CSARDTGLRGDTGERFF. DNA of the CDR3: TGCAGTGCTAGGGATACAGGCCTTCGAGGAGACACCGGGGAGCGGTTTTTT.